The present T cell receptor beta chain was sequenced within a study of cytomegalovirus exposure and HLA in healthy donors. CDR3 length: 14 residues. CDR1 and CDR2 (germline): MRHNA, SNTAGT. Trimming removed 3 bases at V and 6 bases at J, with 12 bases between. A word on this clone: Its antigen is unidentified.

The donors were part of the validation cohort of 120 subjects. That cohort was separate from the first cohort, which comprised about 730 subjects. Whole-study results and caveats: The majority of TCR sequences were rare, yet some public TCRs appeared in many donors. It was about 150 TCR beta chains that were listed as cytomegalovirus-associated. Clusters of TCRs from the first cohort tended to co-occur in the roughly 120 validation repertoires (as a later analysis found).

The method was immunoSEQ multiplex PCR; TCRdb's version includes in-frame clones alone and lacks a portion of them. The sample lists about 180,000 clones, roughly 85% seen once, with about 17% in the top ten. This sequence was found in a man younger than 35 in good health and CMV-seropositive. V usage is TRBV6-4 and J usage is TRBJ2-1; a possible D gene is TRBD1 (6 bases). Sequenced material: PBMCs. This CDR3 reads CASSENRESNEQFF. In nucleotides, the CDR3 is TGTGCCAGCAGTGAGAACAGGGAATCCAATGAGCAGTTCTTC.